Listed here are 26 T cell receptor beta chains from one sample, sequenced in a study of spatial heterogeneity in lung cancer. From the 5' RACE reads, TCRdb called clonotypes with MiXCR, one entry per CDR3 protein. This sample has 10,000 to 15,000 distinct CDR3 sequences, with roughly 6.4% found just once. Time point specified: sample taken at primary tumor resection. Unsorted tumor, nontumor lung tissue or cryopreserved PBMC supplied the whole RNA. Here the sequenced sample was normal lung tissue next to the tumor, taken at surgery. All receptors derive from a male donor with early-stage non-small cell lung cancer.

This clonotype counts as medium-sized. This beta chain lies outside the target of a library built for alpha chains; its clone size means little. The rearrangement uses TRBV12-3 or TRBV12-4 and TRBJ1-5; D remains unclear. Trimming left V 8 bases short and J 6 bases short, with 17 bases between. This CDR3 is built from 14 residues. The chain's CDR3 is CASRLSTSGQPQHF. The CDR3 region has the DNA TGTGCCAGCCGATTGTCAACGTCTGGTCAGCCCCAGCATTTT.

This clonotype was recorded many times. The library was prepared for alpha chains; this beta chain is a stray read, so its frequency means little. This chain connects TRBV28 to TRBJ1-1; D gene unclear. CDR1 and CDR2 from the germline V gene are MDHEN and SYDVKM. V was trimmed by 7 bases and J by 7 bases, leaving 10 bases between them. The CDR3 totals 11 residues. The chain's CDR3 is CASTSRVEAFF. The CDR3 bases are TGTGCCAGCACGTCACGAGTTGAAGCTTTCTTT.

The table lists this clonotype with many counts. Little can be read into the size of this beta chain, an off-target read in a library designed for alpha chains. The chain is built from TRBV6-2 or TRBV6-3 and TRBJ1-5; 8 positions match TRBD1. The V gene end was trimmed by 2 bases and the J gene end by 2 bases; junction bases not matched to a gene: 5. The CDR3 is 16 amino acids. The V gene's germline CDR1 is MNHEY and CDR2 SVGEGT. The CDR3 nucleotides read TGTGCCAGCAGTTACGCCGGACAGGGTCGCAATCAGCCCCAGCATTTT. Protein: CASSYAGQGRNQPQHF.

By share, this clonotype ranks as medium-sized. A library made for alpha chains picked up this beta chain off target, so its size means little. The rearrangement links TRBV20-1 to TRBJ2-1; D unclear. The CDR3 consists of 13 residues. Trimming removed 1 base at V and 2 bases at J, with 6 bases between. Germline V lookup: CDR1 DFQATT, CDR2 SNEGSKA (reference sequence). In DNA form, the CDR3 reads TGCAGTGCTAGAGGGGTGACCTACAATGAGCAGTTCTTC. Amino acids: CSARGVTYNEQFF.

By frequency in the sample, this clonotype is medium-sized. A library prepared for alpha chains yielded this beta chain as an off-target read; its size is of little meaning. This rearrangement joins TRBV4-3 to TRBJ1-2; D uncertain. The V and J ends lost 1 base and 0 bases respectively, with 6 bases between them. Germline CDR1 reads LGHNA; CDR2 reads YSLEER. There are 14 residues in the CDR3. CDR3: CASSQATANYGYTF. In nucleotides, the CDR3 is TGCGCCAGCAGCCAAGCTACAGCTAACTATGGCTACACCTTC.

This clonotype is termed medium-sized. Found in a library prepared for alpha chains, this beta chain is an off-target read, and its abundance has little meaning. The V and J genes are TRBV11-2 and TRBJ1-6; D remains unclear. V lost 5 bases and J lost 7, with 15 bases in between. The germline CDR1 and CDR2 sequences are SGHAT and FQNNGV. This CDR3 contains 15 residues. CDR3 coding DNA: TGTGCCAGCAGCCCACGACGTTTATCGAATTCACCCCTCCACTTT. As protein: CASSPRRLSNSPLHF.

Comment on this clonotype: A library prepared for alpha chains yielded this beta chain as an off-target read; its size is of little meaning. J is TRBJ2-5 and V is TRBV18, with 7 bases aligning to TRBD1. Germline CDR1 and CDR2: KGHSH and LQKENI. V dropped 3 bases and J dropped 3; count of bases not matched to a gene: 4. This CDR3 has 14 residues. The CDR3 is CASSPRQGKETQYF. The CDR3 DNA reads as TGTGCCAGCTCACCCCGACAGGGCAAAGAGACCCAGTACTTC.

This clonotype was observed at least ten times. This beta chain represents an off-target read in a library built for alpha chains; its size is of limited meaning. The chain carries TRBV28 and TRBJ2-7, with TRBD1 matching over 7 bases. Germline V gives CDR1 MDHEN, CDR2 SYDVKM. This CDR3 is built from 14 residues. V was pared by 6 bases and J by 0 bases, with 5 bases of the junction left unmatched. DNA of the CDR3: TGTGCCAGCAGCACCAGACAGGGCTCCTACGAGCAGTACTTC. This encodes CASSTRQGSYEQYF.

This clonotype was picked up many times. In a library made to pick up alpha chains, this beta chain is a stray read with a size that means little. This chain joins TRBV6-5 and TRBJ1-2; no clear D gene. This CDR3 contains 13 residues. Germline lookup yields CDR1 MNHEY and CDR2 SVGAGI. V was pared by 2 bases and J by 3 bases, with 7 bases between. The chain's CDR3 is CASSYRVDYGYTF. CDR3 bases: TGTGCCAGCAGTTACAGGGTTGACTATGGCTACACCTTC.

As regards this clonotype: This beta chain is a stray sequence in a library constructed for alpha chains; its clone size is not meaningful. The rearrangement uses TRBV18 and TRBJ2-7; perhaps TRBD1 as D (5 bases). CDR3 length: 12 residues. The V gene's germline CDR1 is KGHSH and CDR2 LQKENI. V lost 2 bases and J 6 bases, leaving 8 bases between the germline ends. The CDR3 DNA follows: TGTGCCAGCTCACCATTAGGGGTCGAGCAGTACTTC. It is translated as CASSPLGVEQYF.

This clonotype was counted ten times or more. Found in a library prepared for alpha chains, this beta chain is an off-target read, and its abundance has little meaning. The chain combines TRBV11-2 with TRBJ1-2, with D maybe TRBD1 (6 bases). Germline CDR1 is SGHAT and CDR2 is FQNNGV. The V and J ends lost 2 bases and 5 bases respectively, with 9 bases between them. The CDR3 covers 13 residues. CDR3 coding DNA: TGTGCCAGCAGCTTAACAGGGCTGTATGGCTACACCTTC. Translation: CASSLTGLYGYTF.

By share, this clonotype counts as large. The library was designed around alpha chains, so this beta chain is a stray read whose abundance carries little weight. The J gene is TRBJ2-3, the V gene TRBV6-5; tentatively, D is TRBD2 (6 bases). CDR1 and CDR2 (germline): MNHEY, SVGAGI. This CDR3 has 15 residues. V was pared by 2 bases and J by 2 bases, with 11 bases between. CDR3 coding DNA: TGTGCCAGCAGTTACCAGGCTAGCGTCACAGATACGCAGTATTTT. Its translation is CASSYQASVTDTQYF.

Concerning this clonotype: Because this beta chain is a stray read in a library intended to capture alpha chains, its abundance should not be given much weight. The V and J genes are TRBV19 and TRBJ2-2; weak D call: TRBD1 (5 bases). Trimming removed 7 bases from V and 6 bases from J, with 21 bases in between. This CDR3 contains 16 residues. CDR1 is LNHDA, CDR2 SQIVND, per germline (reference sequence). The CDR3 spells CASTQDIPDPPGELFF. In DNA, the CDR3 is TGTGCCAGTACCCAGGACATACCCGATCCCCCCGGGGAGCTGTTTTTT.

This clonotype is categorized as medium-sized. This beta chain came through as a stray read in a library set up for alpha chains, and its size says little. The gene calls are TRBV29-1 and TRBJ1-4; D possibly corresponds to TRBD1 (5 bases). The V end was cut by 4 bases, the J end by 12 bases, with 12 bases between. This CDR3 region has 11 residues. Germline values: CDR1 SQVTM, CDR2 ANQGSEA. Here the CDR3 reads CSVAGTGELFF. The DNA of the CDR3 is TGCAGCGTTGCGGGGACCGGCGAACTGTTTTTT.

This clonotype rates as medium-sized. This beta chain is an unintended read in a library built for alpha chains; its size means little. J is TRBJ1-4 and V is TRBV6-2 or TRBV6-3, with D uncertain. Per germline, CDR1 MNHEY and CDR2 SVGEGT. The CDR3 has 16 residues. The ends were cut back, 3 bases at V and 8 bases at J, with 19 bases in the middle. This chain's CDR3 is CASSYPPLAVSEKLFF. In nucleotides, the CDR3 is TGTGCCAGCAGTTATCCCCCGTTGGCAGTCTCGGAAAAACTGTTTTTT.

In its sample, this clonotype was seen a few times. Since it is a stray read in a library aimed at alpha chains, this beta chain has a size that is not meaningful. This rearrangement joins TRBV15 to TRBJ2-7; D gene ambiguous. V lost 4 bases and J lost 2, with 12 bases in between. The CDR3 consists of 14 residues. The V gene's germline CDR1 is LNHNV and CDR2 YYDKDF (reference sequence). The CDR3 here is CATSIQDGTYEQYF. CDR3 coding DNA: TGTGCCACCAGCATTCAGGACGGAACCTACGAGCAGTACTTC.

By sample fraction, this clonotype is medium-sized. This beta chain lies outside the target of a library built for alpha chains; its clone size means little. The chain links TRBV20-1 to TRBJ2-7, with D perhaps TRBD2 (5 bases). In germline, CDR1 is DFQATT, CDR2 SNEGSKA (reference sequence). The CDR3 is 14 residues long. Trimming cost V 0 bases and J 3 bases, with 12 bases left between them. CDR3 loop: CSARDRDSRYEQYF. The CDR3 region has the DNA TGCAGTGCTAGAGACCGGGATAGTCGCTACGAGCAGTACTTC.

This clonotype was counted many times. This beta chain turned up in a library designed for alpha chains; as an off-target read, its abundance says little. The gene calls are TRBV4-1 and TRBJ2-3; possibly TRBD2 for D (6 bases). CDR3 size: 15 residues. The V gene's germline CDR1 is MGHRA and CDR2 YSYEKL. Deletions cut 2 bases from V and 6 bases from J, with 15 bases between. The CDR3 coding sequence is TGCGCCAGCAGCCAACAGGGCGGGGCGGGGGATACGCAGTATTTT. It encodes CASSQQGGAGDTQYF.

This clonotype has only a few counts. The size of this beta chain means little, since it is a stray read in a library made for alpha chains. This chain links TRBV14 with TRBJ2-1, with 7 bases identical to TRBD2. CDR1 and CDR2 (germline): SGHDN, FVKESK. This CDR3 has 15 residues. Trimming cost V 1 base and J 7 bases; bases outside gene matches: 7. CDR3 loop: CASSQVAGVGNEQFF. The DNA for the CDR3 is TGTGCCAGCAGCCAAGTCGCGGGAGTGGGTAATGAGCAGTTCTTC.

The sample holds many counts of this clonotype. The library was designed around alpha chains, so this beta chain is a stray read whose abundance carries little weight. The chain uses TRBV5-1 and TRBJ1-1; D ambiguous. This CDR3 has 14 residues. CDR1 and CDR2 from the germline V gene are SGHRS and YFSETQ. V was shortened by 1 base and J by 0 bases, with 7 bases between the two germline ends. The chain's CDR3 is CASSLQRVNTEAFF. The CDR3 DNA is TGCGCCAGCAGCTTGCAGCGGGTGAACACTGAAGCTTTCTTT.

This clonotype is labeled medium-sized. The library was built for alpha chains, so this beta chain is an off-target read and its size means little. In DNA, the CDR3 is TGTGCCAGCAGGAGGCCGGGGACAGGGTCAGATACGCAGTATTTT. Translation: CASRRPGTGSDTQYF. The chain recombines TRBV7-2 with TRBJ2-3; 9 positions match TRBD1. The CDR3 spans 15 residues. V lost 6 bases to trimming and J lost 4 bases; unmatched junction nucleotides: 8. CDR1 SGHTA and CDR2 FQGNSA come from the germline V gene.

The table lists this clonotype with many counts. As an off-target read in a library built for alpha chains, this beta chain has a frequency of little significance. This rearrangement joins TRBV7-2 to TRBJ2-7; D not certain. The CDR3 contains 14 residues. V shed 2 bases and J shed 6 bases, with 14 bases lying between them. Germline lookup yields CDR1 SGHTA and CDR2 FQGNSA. The CDR3 region is CASSLSLQDFEQYF. The CDR3 DNA reads as TGTGCCAGCAGCTTATCCTTGCAAGACTTCGAGCAGTACTTC. The entire variable domain, with the rest obtained from reference TRBV7-2 and TRBJ2-7, is as follows: GAGVSQSPSNKVTEKGKDVELRCDPISGHTALYWYRQSLGQGLEFLIYFQGNSAPDKSGLPSDRFSAERTGGSVSTLTIQRTQQEDSAVYLCASSLSLQDFEQYFGPGTRLTVT.

This clonotype is classed as medium-sized (0.01 to 0.1%). This beta chain is a stray sequence in a library constructed for alpha chains; its clone size is not meaningful. This chain connects TRBV5-1 to TRBJ2-3; 8 nucleotides match TRBD2. The CDR3 covers 15 residues. J lost 4 bases, V lost 4 bases, and 8 bases had no gene match. The V gene's germline CDR1 is SGHRS and CDR2 YFSETQ. DNA for the CDR3: TGCGCCAGCAGCGCCGGACTAGCTCGCGCAGATACGCAGTATTTT. This encodes CASSAGLARADTQYF. Full variable domain (missing parts from reference TRBV5-1 and TRBJ2-3): KAGVTQTPRYLIKTRGQQVTLSCSPISGHRSVSWYQQTPGQGLQFLFEYFSETQRNKGNFPGRFSGRQFSNSRSEMNVSTLELGDSALYLCASSAGLARADTQYFGPGTRLTVL.

This clonotype was detected ten times or more. The junction shows a germline mismatch at one end, possibly a read error. The library was built for alpha chains, so this beta chain is an off-target read and its size means little. The chain carries TRBV20-1 and TRBJ1-1; D might be TRBD1 (6 bases). This CDR3 has 15 amino acids. Germline V lookup: CDR1 DFQATT, CDR2 SNEGSKA (reference sequence). The CDR3 nucleotides are TGCAGTGCCAGAGGGGGGGAGGTTCGAAACACTGAAGCTTTCTTT. This translates into CSARGGEVRNTEAFF.

This clonotype is categorized as medium-sized. Because this beta chain is a stray read in a library intended to capture alpha chains, its abundance should not be given much weight. J is TRBJ1-5 and V is TRBV6-5; the match to TRBD1 covers 7 bases. With 6 bases clipped from V and 1 base from J, the junction kept 6 bases outside the gene matches. The CDR3 loop spans 15 amino acids. Germline CDR1 and CDR2: MNHEY and SVGAGI. CDR3 amino acids: CASRRQGGSNQPQHF. CDR3 in DNA: TGTGCCAGCAGGAGACAGGGAGGCAGCAATCAGCCCCAGCATTTT.

As to this clonotype: A library prepared for alpha chains yielded this beta chain as an off-target read; its size is of little meaning. This CDR3 is CSAWDIQETQYF. For the CDR3, the DNA is TGCAGCGCCTGGGACATCCAAGAGACCCAGTACTTC. The rearrangement links TRBV29-1 to TRBJ2-5; TRBD1 might be the D (6 bases). Trimming cost V 7 bases and J 1 base, with 10 bases left between them. The CDR3 is made up of 12 amino acids. Germline V lookup: CDR1 SQVTM, CDR2 ANQGSEA.